This TCR beta chain is from a study of cytomegalovirus exposure and HLA in healthy donors. Study-wide context: In a later analysis, the 110 or so validation repertoires were reported to have used the same platform as the 600 to 700 first-cohort repertoires.

The assay was immunoSEQ multiplex PCR, and TCRdb's table has in-frame clones only and misses some. Here the sample spans about 330,000 clones, 70% to 90% being singletons. Per the germline V gene, CDR1 is SGHRS and CDR2 is YFSETQ. This CDR3 has 19 residues. The chain recombines TRBV5-1 with TRBJ2-2; 14 nucleotides agree with TRBD2. The sample was PBMCs. This receptor was identified in a woman aged 18-29 years in good health and CMV-seronegative. The CDR3 is CSRSKEGTSGRLNTGELFF. The CDR3 coding sequence is TGCTCCCGATCAAAAGAAGGGACTAGCGGGAGATTGAACACCGGGGAGCTGTTTTTT.